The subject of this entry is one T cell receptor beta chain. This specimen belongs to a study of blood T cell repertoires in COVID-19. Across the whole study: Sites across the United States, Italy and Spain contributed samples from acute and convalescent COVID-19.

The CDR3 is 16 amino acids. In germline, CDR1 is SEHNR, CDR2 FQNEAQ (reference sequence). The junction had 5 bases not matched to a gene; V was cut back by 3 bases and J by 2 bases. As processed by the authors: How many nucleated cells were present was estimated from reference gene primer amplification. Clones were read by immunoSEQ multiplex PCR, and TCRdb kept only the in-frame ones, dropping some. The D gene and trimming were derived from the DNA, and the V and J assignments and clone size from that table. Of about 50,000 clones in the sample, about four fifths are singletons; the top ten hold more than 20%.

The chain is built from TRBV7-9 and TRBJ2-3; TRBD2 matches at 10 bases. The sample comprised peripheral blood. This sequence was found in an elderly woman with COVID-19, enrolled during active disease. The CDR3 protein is CASSFSGTSATDTQYF. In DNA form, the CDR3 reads TGTGCCAGCAGCTTTTCCGGGACTAGCGCCACAGATACGCAGTATTTT.